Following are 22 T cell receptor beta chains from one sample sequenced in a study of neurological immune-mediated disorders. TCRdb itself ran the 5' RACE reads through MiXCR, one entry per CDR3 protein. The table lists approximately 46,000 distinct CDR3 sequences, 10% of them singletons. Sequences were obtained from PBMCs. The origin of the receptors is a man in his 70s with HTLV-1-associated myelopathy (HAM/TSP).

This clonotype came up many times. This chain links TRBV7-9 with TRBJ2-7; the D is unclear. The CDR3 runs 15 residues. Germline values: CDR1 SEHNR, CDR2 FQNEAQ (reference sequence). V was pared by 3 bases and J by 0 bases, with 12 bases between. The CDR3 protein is CASSFYSDPSYEQYF. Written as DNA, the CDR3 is TGTGCCAGCAGCTTTTATTCCGACCCCTCCTACGAGCAGTACTTC.

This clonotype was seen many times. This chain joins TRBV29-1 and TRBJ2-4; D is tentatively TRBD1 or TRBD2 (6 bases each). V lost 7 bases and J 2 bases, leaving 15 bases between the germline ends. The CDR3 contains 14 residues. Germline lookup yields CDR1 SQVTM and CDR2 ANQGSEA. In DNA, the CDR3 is TGCAGCGCCTTGGGGGGCAACACCAAAAACATTCAGTACTTC. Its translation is CSALGGNTKNIQYF.

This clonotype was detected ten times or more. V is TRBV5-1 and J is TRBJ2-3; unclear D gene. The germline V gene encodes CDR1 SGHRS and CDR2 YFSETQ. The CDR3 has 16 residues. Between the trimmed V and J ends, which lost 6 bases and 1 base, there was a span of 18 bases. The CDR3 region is CASKLHWTAGTDTQYF. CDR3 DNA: TGCGCCAGCAAACTCCACTGGACGGCGGGCACAGATACGCAGTATTTT.

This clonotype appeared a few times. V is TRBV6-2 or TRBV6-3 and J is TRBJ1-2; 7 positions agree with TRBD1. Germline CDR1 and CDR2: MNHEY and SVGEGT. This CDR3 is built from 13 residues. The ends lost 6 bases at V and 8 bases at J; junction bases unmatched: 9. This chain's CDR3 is CASSPGQRRGYTF. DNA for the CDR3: TGTGCCAGCAGCCCGGGACAGAGAAGGGGCTACACCTTC.

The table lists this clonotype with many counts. The CDR3 loop is CASSSSGVQETQYF. CDR3 DNA: TGTGCCAGCAGCTCTAGCGGAGTACAAGAGACCCAGTACTTC. The chain links TRBV7-2 to TRBJ2-5; the match to TRBD2 covers 7 bases. Germline assignment: CDR1 SGHTA and CDR2 FQGNSA. The CDR3 is 14 amino acids. V gave up 4 bases and J gave up 2 bases; unmatched junction bases: 4. Using reference TRBV7-2 and TRBJ2-5 for the parts outside the CDR3, the full variable domain is GAGVSQSPSNKVTEKGKDVELRCDPISGHTALYWYRQSLGQGLEFLIYFQGNSAPDKSGLPSDRFSAERTGGSVSTLTIQRTQQEDSAVYLCASSSSGVQETQYFGPGTRLLVL.

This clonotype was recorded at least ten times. Here the CDR3 DNA reads TGCGCCAGCAGCTCGGCTAGCGCGTACCAAGAGACCCAGTACTTC. Translated: CASSSASAYQETQYF. This chain links TRBV5-1 with TRBJ2-5, with TRBD2 as a possible D gene (6 bases). The CDR3 runs 15 residues. Deletions cut 3 bases from V and 0 bases from J, with 12 bases between. The germline V gene has CDR1 SGHRS and CDR2 YFSETQ.

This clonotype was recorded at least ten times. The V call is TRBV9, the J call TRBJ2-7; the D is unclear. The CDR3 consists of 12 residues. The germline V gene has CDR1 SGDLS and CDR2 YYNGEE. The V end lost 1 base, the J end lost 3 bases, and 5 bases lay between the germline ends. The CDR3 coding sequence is TGTGCCAGCAGCGTAACAAGCTACGAGCAGTACTTC. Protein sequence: CASSVTSYEQYF.

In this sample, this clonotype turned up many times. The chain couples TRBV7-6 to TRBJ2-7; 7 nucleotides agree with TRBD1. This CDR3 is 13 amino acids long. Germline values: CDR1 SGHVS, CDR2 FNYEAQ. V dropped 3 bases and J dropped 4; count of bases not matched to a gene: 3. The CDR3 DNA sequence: TGTGCCAGCAGCTTCAACAGGGGATACGAGCAGTACTTC. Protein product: CASSFNRGYEQYF. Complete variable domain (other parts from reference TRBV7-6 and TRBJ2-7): GAGVSQSPRYKVTKRGQDVALRCDPISGHVSLYWYRQALGQGPEFLTYFNYEAQQDKSGLPNDRFSAERPEGSISTLTIQRTEQRDSAMYRCASSFNRGYEQYFGPGTRLTVT.

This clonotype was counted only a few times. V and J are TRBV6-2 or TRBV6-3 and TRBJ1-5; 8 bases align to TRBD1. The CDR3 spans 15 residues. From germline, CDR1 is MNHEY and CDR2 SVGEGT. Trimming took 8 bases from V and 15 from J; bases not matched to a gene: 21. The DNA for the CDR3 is TGTGCCAGCGACAGGGGTACTTCAAGCAATCAGCCCAGGCATTTT. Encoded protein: CASDRGTSSNQPRHF.

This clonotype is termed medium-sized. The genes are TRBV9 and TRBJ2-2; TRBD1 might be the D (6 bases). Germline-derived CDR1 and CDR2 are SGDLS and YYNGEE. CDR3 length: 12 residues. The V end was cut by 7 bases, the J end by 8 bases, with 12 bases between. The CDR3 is CASEGDKGELFF. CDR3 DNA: TGTGCCAGCGAAGGGGACAAGGGGGAGCTGTTTTTT.

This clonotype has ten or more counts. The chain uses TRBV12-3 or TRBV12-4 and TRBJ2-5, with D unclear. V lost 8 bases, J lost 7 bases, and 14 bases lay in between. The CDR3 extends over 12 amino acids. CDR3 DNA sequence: TGTGCCAGCTGGGCACCCCCCGGGACCCAGTACTTC. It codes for CASWAPPGTQYF.

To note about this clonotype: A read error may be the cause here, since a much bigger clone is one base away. CDR3 nucleotide sequence: TGTGCCAGCAGAGAGGCGAGGCGAGGGAACACTGAAGCTTTATTT. Amino acid sequence: CASREARRGNTEALF. V is TRBV28 and J is TRBJ1-1, with no clear D. CDR3 size: 15 residues. The germline gives CDR1 MDHEN, CDR2 SYDVKM.

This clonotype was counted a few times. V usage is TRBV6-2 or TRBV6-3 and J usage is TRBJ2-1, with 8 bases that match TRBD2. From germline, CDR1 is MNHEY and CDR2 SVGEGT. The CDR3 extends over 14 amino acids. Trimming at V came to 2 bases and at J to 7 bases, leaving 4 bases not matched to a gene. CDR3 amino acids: CASSYGGTSNEQFF. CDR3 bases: TGTGCCAGCAGTTACGGCGGGACTAGTAATGAGCAGTTCTTC.

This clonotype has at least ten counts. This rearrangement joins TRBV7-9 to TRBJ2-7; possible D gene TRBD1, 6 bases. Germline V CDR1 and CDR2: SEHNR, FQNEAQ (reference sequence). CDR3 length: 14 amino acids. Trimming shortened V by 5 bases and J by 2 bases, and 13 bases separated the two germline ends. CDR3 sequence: CASSHRDNTYEQYF. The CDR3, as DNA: TGTGCCAGCAGCCACCGGGACAACACCTACGAGCAGTACTTC.

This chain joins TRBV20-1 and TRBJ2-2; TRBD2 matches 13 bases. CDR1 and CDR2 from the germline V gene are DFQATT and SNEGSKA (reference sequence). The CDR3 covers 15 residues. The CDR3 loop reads CSVQRLAGGTGELFF. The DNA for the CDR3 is TGCAGCGTACAACGACTAGCGGGGGGCACCGGGGAGCTGTTTTTT.

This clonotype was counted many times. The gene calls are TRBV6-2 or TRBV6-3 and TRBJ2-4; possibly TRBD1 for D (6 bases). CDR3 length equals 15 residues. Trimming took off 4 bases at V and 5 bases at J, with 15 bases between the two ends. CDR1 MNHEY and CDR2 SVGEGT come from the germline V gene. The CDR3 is CASSLGGAGENIQYF. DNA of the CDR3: TGTGCCAGCAGTTTAGGGGGAGCAGGAGAAAACATTCAGTACTTC.

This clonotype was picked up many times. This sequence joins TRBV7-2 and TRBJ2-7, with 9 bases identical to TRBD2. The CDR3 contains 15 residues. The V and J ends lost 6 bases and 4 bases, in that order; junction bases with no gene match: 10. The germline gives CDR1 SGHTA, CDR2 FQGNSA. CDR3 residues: CASSQRAGGPYEQYF. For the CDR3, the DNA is TGTGCCAGCAGTCAGAGGGCGGGAGGGCCGTACGAGCAGTACTTC. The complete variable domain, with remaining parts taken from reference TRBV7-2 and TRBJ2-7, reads GAGVSQSPSNKVTEKGKDVELRCDPISGHTALYWYRQSLGQGLEFLIYFQGNSAPDKSGLPSDRFSAERTGGSVSTLTIQRTQQEDSAVYLCASSQRAGGPYEQYFGPGTRLTVT.

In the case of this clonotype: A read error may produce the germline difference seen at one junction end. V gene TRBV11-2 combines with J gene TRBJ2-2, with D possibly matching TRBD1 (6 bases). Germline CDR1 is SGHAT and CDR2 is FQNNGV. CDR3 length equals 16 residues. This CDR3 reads CASSRTGTFLTGEPFF. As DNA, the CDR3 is TGTGCCAGCAGTCGAACCGGGACATTTCTCACCGGGGAGCCGTTTTTT.

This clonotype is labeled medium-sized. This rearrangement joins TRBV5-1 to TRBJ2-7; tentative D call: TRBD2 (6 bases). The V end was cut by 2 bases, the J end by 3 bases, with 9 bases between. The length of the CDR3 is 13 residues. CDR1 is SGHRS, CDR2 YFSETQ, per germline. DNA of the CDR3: TGCGCCAGCAGCTTCGTTAGCGGCTACGAGCAGTACTTC. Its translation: CASSFVSGYEQYF. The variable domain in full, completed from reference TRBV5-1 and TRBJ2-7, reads KAGVTQTPRYLIKTRGQQVTLSCSPISGHRSVSWYQQTPGQGLQFLFEYFSETQRNKGNFPGRFSGRQFSNSRSEMNVSTLELGDSALYLCASSFVSGYEQYFGPGTRLTVT.

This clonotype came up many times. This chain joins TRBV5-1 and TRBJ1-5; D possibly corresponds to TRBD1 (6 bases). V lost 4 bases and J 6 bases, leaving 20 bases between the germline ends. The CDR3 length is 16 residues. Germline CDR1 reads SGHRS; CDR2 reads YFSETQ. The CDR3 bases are TGCGCCAGCAGCGGGGGGGCGGTGTGGGGGCCTCAGCCCCAGCATTTT. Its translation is CASSGGAVWGPQPQHF.

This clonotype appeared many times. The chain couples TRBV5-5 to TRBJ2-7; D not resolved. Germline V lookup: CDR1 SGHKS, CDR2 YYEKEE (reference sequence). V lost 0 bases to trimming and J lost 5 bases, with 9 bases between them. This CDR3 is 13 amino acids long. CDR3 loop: CASSLAAVHEQYF. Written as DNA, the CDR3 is TGTGCCAGCAGCTTGGCGGCGGTGCACGAGCAGTACTTC.

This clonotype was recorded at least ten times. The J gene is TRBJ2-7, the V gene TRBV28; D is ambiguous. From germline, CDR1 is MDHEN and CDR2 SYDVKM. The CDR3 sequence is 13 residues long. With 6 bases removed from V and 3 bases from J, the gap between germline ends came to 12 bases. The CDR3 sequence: CASRPDTLYEQYF. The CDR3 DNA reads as TGTGCCAGCAGACCCGACACCCTCTACGAGCAGTACTTC.